The 2 T cell receptor beta chains reported below all come from one sample, sequenced in a study of blood T cell repertoires in COVID-19. The data were produced by immunoSEQ multiplex PCR, yet TCRdb's version contains in-frame clones alone and is incomplete. The repertoire consists of roughly 160,000 clones, with roughly four fifths occurring once and the leading ten covering roughly 2%. The sequenced material came from peripheral blood. These receptors were taken from a woman older than 75 with acute or convalescent COVID-19.

The chain uses TRBV6-5 and TRBJ2-7; D is undetermined. The V gene's germline CDR1 is MNHEY and CDR2 SVGAGI. The V gene lost 0 bases and the J gene lost 2 bases, with 11 bases spanning the gap. The CDR3 runs 15 residues. The CDR3 DNA follows: TGTGCCAGCAGTTACTCTTCCAGATTCACCTACGAGCAGTACTTC. Protein: CASSYSSRFTYEQYF.

V gene TRBV12-3 or TRBV12-4 combines with J gene TRBJ1-3; TRBD1 is a possible D gene (6 bases). This CDR3 contains 12 residues. V lost 10 bases to trimming and J lost 9 bases, with 16 bases between them. The CDR3 reads CATGRGGGTIYF. The DNA of the CDR3 is TGTGCCACGGGCAGGGGAGGGGGCACCATATATTTT.